These T cell receptor beta chains were read from a single sample in a study of early T cells in non-severe SARS-CoV-2 infection. TCRdb re-analysed the 5' RACE reads in MiXCR, keeping a single row per CDR3 protein. The table records about 99,000 distinct CDR3 sequences, approximately 17% of them present only once. The source material was whole blood. These receptor sequences come from an adult who was a healthcare worker with PCR-confirmed SARS-CoV-2 infection or an uninfected control (not recorded which). Both conserved end residues are part of each CDR3. The order of the fields is D gene, V gene, J gene, clone size, CDR3 DNA, CDR3 protein. The D gene is left open where the match is weak. Only some rows state a clone size, as once, few, many or a class for expanded clones.

d_gene: TRBD2; v_gene: TRBV28; j_gene: TRBJ2-4; abundance: -; CDR3nt: TGTGCCAGCAACGGGGGGGCCAAAAACATTCAGTACTTC; CDR3aa: CASNGGAKNIQYF
d_gene: -; v_gene: TRBV30; j_gene: TRBJ2-3; abundance: few; CDR3nt: TGTGCCTGGAGTTTTGAGGGTACGCAGTATTTT; CDR3aa: CAWSFEGTQYF
d_gene: -; v_gene: TRBV13; j_gene: TRBJ2-1; abundance: medium-sized; CDR3nt: TGTGCCAGCAGCGAGGACAATGAGCAGTTCTTC; CDR3aa: CASSEDNEQFF
d_gene: TRBD2; v_gene: TRBV7-2; j_gene: TRBJ2-3; abundance: -; CDR3nt: TGTGCCAGCAGCCCAGCACCTCATGTCCAGCGGGAGGGCACAGATACGCAGTATTTT; CDR3aa: CASSPAPHVQREGTDTQYF
d_gene: TRBD1; v_gene: TRBV9; j_gene: TRBJ1-2; abundance: few; CDR3nt: TGTGCCAGCAGCGCGGGACAGGGGGAATACTATGGCTACACCTTC; CDR3aa: CASSAGQGEYYGYTF
d_gene: TRBD2; v_gene: TRBV9; j_gene: TRBJ2-7; abundance: -; CDR3nt: TGTGCCAGCAGCGTAGGAGGCATCGGGGGGGAGCAGTACTTC; CDR3aa: CASSVGGIGGEQYF
d_gene: -; v_gene: TRBV28; j_gene: TRBJ2-7; abundance: -; CDR3nt: TGTGCCAGCAGTTGGGCAAAGGATCTTCCCGAGCAGTACTTC; CDR3aa: CASSWAKDLPEQYF
d_gene: -; v_gene: TRBV4-1; j_gene: TRBJ1-2; abundance: -; CDR3nt: TGCGCCAGCAGCCAAGATAGAATGTGGGGGAGAAACTATGGCTACACCTTC; CDR3aa: CASSQDRMWGRNYGYTF
d_gene: -; v_gene: TRBV20-1; j_gene: TRBJ2-5; abundance: -; CDR3nt: TGCAGTGCTAGAGATTTCCGGGGGTCGTACCAAGAGACCCTGTACTTC; CDR3aa: CSARDFRGSYQETLYF
d_gene: -; v_gene: TRBV6-2/TRBV6-3; j_gene: TRBJ1-1; abundance: -; CDR3nt: TGTGCCAGCAGTTACCGGGAGAACATGAACACTGAAGCTTTCTTT; CDR3aa: CASSYRENMNTEAFF
d_gene: TRBD1; v_gene: TRBV11-2; j_gene: TRBJ1-2; abundance: -; CDR3nt: TGTGCCAGCAGCCCCCCAGACAGGGAAAAGGGTGGCTACACCTTC; CDR3aa: CASSPPDREKGGYTF
d_gene: -; v_gene: TRBV5-6; j_gene: TRBJ1-1; abundance: few; CDR3nt: TGTGCCAGCAGCTTGGGAGGAGGGCTTACTGAAGCTTTCTTT; CDR3aa: CASSLGGGLTEAFF
d_gene: TRBD2; v_gene: TRBV4-3; j_gene: TRBJ2-3; abundance: -; CDR3nt: TGCGCCAGCAGCCAAGTGACTAGCCGCCGCACAGATACGCAGTATTTT; CDR3aa: CASSQVTSRRTDTQYF
d_gene: -; v_gene: TRBV7-2; j_gene: TRBJ2-5; abundance: -; CDR3nt: TGTGCCAGCAGCTTATTTACAGGGCTTCGGGAGACCCAGTACTTC; CDR3aa: CASSLFTGLRETQYF
d_gene: -; v_gene: TRBV10-3; j_gene: TRBJ2-2; abundance: -; CDR3nt: TGTGCCATCAGAACCGGGACGGGGAACACCGGGGAGCTGTTTTTT; CDR3aa: CAIRTGTGNTGELFF
d_gene: TRBD1; v_gene: TRBV25-1; j_gene: TRBJ1-2; abundance: few; CDR3nt: TGTGCCAGCAGTGAATTTGGGACAGGGGGGCTACCTACCCATGGCTACACCTTC; CDR3aa: CASSEFGTGGLPTHGYTF
d_gene: -; v_gene: TRBV3-1; j_gene: TRBJ2-1; abundance: few; CDR3nt: TGTGCCAGCAGCCAAGAGAGGGGGTCTTACTACAATGAGCAGTTCTTC; CDR3aa: CASSQERGSYYNEQFF
d_gene: -; v_gene: TRBV29-1; j_gene: TRBJ1-1; abundance: -; CDR3nt: TGCAGCGTTGGGAGTCTGAGTGAAGCTTTCTTT; CDR3aa: CSVGSLSEAFF
d_gene: -; v_gene: TRBV10-2; j_gene: TRBJ2-7; abundance: few; CDR3nt: TGCGCCAGCAGTGAAGACTACTACGAGCAGTACTTC; CDR3aa: CASSEDYYEQYF
d_gene: -; v_gene: TRBV25-1; j_gene: TRBJ1-3; abundance: few; CDR3nt: TGTGCCAGCAGCCCCGGGACATATCGTCGTGGAAACACCATATATTTT; CDR3aa: CASSPGTYRRGNTIYF
d_gene: TRBD1; v_gene: TRBV5-6; j_gene: TRBJ1-1; abundance: many; CDR3nt: TGTGCCAGCAGCCTCGGACTAGGGGGCCGAACTGAAGCTTTCTTT; CDR3aa: CASSLGLGGRTEAFF
d_gene: -; v_gene: TRBV4-3; j_gene: TRBJ2-4; abundance: few; CDR3nt: TGCGCCAGCAGCCAAGAACCGGGCAGGGCCAAAAACATTCAGTACTTC; CDR3aa: CASSQEPGRAKNIQYF
d_gene: -; v_gene: TRBV30; j_gene: TRBJ1-1; abundance: few; CDR3nt: TGTGCCTGGGGGACCCCGACGGCCCTGAACACTGAAGCTTTCTTT; CDR3aa: CAWGTPTALNTEAFF
d_gene: TRBD1; v_gene: TRBV24-1; j_gene: TRBJ2-5; abundance: -; CDR3nt: TGTGCCACCAGTGATCCGGACAGGACAGGGGAGACCCAGTACTTC; CDR3aa: CATSDPDRTGETQYF
d_gene: -; v_gene: TRBV29-1; j_gene: TRBJ2-1; abundance: -; CDR3nt: TGCAGCGTTGAACTAGCTGTGGGTAACAATGAGCAGTTCTTC; CDR3aa: CSVELAVGNNEQFF
d_gene: TRBD2; v_gene: TRBV10-3; j_gene: TRBJ2-1; abundance: -; CDR3nt: TGTGCCATCAGTGAGTCCGCGGGAGGGCCGGTGAATGAGCAGTTCTTC; CDR3aa: CAISESAGGPVNEQFF
d_gene: -; v_gene: TRBV7-2; j_gene: TRBJ2-1; abundance: -; CDR3nt: TGTGCCAGCAGCCCGACGGAGAGCTCCTACAATGAGCAGTTCTTC; CDR3aa: CASSPTESSYNEQFF
d_gene: -; v_gene: TRBV12-3/TRBV12-4; j_gene: TRBJ1-1; abundance: -; CDR3nt: TGTGCCAGCAGACCCTCCCGGGACACATCGGAAGCTTTCTTT; CDR3aa: CASRPSRDTSEAFF
d_gene: -; v_gene: TRBV7-2; j_gene: TRBJ1-5; abundance: few; CDR3nt: TGTGCCAGCAGCTTAGTGCGTAGCAATCAGCCCCAGCATTTT; CDR3aa: CASSLVRSNQPQHF
d_gene: TRBD1; v_gene: TRBV7-2; j_gene: TRBJ1-2; abundance: -; CDR3nt: TGTGCCAGCAGCGCTACAGGGGGCAGCTATGGCTACACCTTC; CDR3aa: CASSATGGSYGYTF
d_gene: -; v_gene: TRBV29-1; j_gene: TRBJ1-3; abundance: -; CDR3nt: TGCAGCGTAAGGGCTAACTCTGGAAACACCATATATTTT; CDR3aa: CSVRANSGNTIYF
d_gene: TRBD1; v_gene: TRBV27; j_gene: TRBJ2-3; abundance: many; CDR3nt: TGTGCCAGCAGTTTAAGGACAGGGGTCACAGATACGCAGTATTTT; CDR3aa: CASSLRTGVTDTQYF
d_gene: -; v_gene: TRBV20-1; j_gene: TRBJ1-5; abundance: few; CDR3nt: TGCAGTGCCACGGGGGATAGCAATCAGCCCCAGCATTTT; CDR3aa: CSATGDSNQPQHF
d_gene: TRBD2; v_gene: TRBV28; j_gene: TRBJ2-5; abundance: -; CDR3nt: TGTGCCAGCTCCCAATATCGGGGGGGGCGGACAACCCAGTACTTC; CDR3aa: CASSQYRGGRTTQYF
d_gene: -; v_gene: TRBV28; j_gene: TRBJ2-7; abundance: many; CDR3nt: TGTGCCATCGCTAGATCTCGGACAGCGAACTACGAGCAGTACTTC; CDR3aa: CAIARSRTANYEQYF
d_gene: TRBD1; v_gene: TRBV6-2/TRBV6-3; j_gene: TRBJ1-5; abundance: -; CDR3nt: TGTGCCAGCAGTTACGGACAGGGAAGGAATCAGCCCCAGCATTTT; CDR3aa: CASSYGQGRNQPQHF
d_gene: TRBD2; v_gene: TRBV4-2; j_gene: TRBJ2-2; abundance: few; CDR3nt: TGTGCCAGCAGCAAAGGGAGTAGCGGGGGTGGTAGCACCGGGGAGCTGTTTTTT; CDR3aa: CASSKGSSGGGSTGELFF
d_gene: TRBD2; v_gene: TRBV5-4; j_gene: TRBJ2-2; abundance: -; CDR3nt: TGTGCCAGCAGCCCGGGGGTAGCGGGAGTGAACACCGGGGAGCTGTTTTTT; CDR3aa: CASSPGVAGVNTGELFF
d_gene: TRBD1; v_gene: TRBV29-1; j_gene: TRBJ2-3; abundance: many; CDR3nt: TGCAGCGCCGAGAGGGACAGGGGAACAGATACGCAGTATTTT; CDR3aa: CSAERDRGTDTQYF
d_gene: -; v_gene: TRBV29-1; j_gene: TRBJ2-3; abundance: few; CDR3nt: TGCAGCGTTGAGGGTCCGCGACGGACAGATACGCAGTATTTT; CDR3aa: CSVEGPRRTDTQYF
d_gene: -; v_gene: TRBV4-3; j_gene: TRBJ2-7; abundance: few; CDR3nt: TGCGCCAGCAGCCAAGAGGAAACAGCCTCCTACGAGCAGTACTTC; CDR3aa: CASSQEETASYEQYF
d_gene: TRBD2; v_gene: TRBV4-3; j_gene: TRBJ2-3; abundance: -; CDR3nt: TGCGCCAGCAGCCAAGTCACTAGCGGGAGGGGTACAGATACGCAGTATTTT; CDR3aa: CASSQVTSGRGTDTQYF
d_gene: -; v_gene: TRBV28; j_gene: TRBJ2-7; abundance: -; CDR3nt: TGTGCCAGCAGTGGCAGGGACTCCTACGAGCAGTACTTC; CDR3aa: CASSGRDSYEQYF
d_gene: TRBD1; v_gene: TRBV7-9; j_gene: TRBJ2-7; abundance: -; CDR3nt: TGTGCCAGCAGCTTACCAGGGGGCGAGCAGTACTTC; CDR3aa: CASSLPGGEQYF
d_gene: -; v_gene: TRBV28; j_gene: TRBJ2-6; abundance: -; CDR3nt: TGTGCCAGCAGTCCGGGTGGTTCTGGGGCCAACGTCCTGACTTTC; CDR3aa: CASSPGGSGANVLTF
d_gene: TRBD2; v_gene: TRBV20-1; j_gene: TRBJ2-3; abundance: -; CDR3nt: TGCAGTGCTAGGTGGCTAGCGGGGGGGCCCAGCACAGATACGCAGTATTTT; CDR3aa: CSARWLAGGPSTDTQYF
d_gene: -; v_gene: TRBV7-2; j_gene: TRBJ1-5; abundance: few; CDR3nt: TGTGCCAGCACCCCTGATCAGGGGTTGCCCCAGCATTTT; CDR3aa: CASTPDQGLPQHF